This T cell receptor beta chain was obtained from a study of T cells in lung cancer brain metastases. The V gene lost 0 bases and the J gene lost 6 bases, with 9 bases spanning the gap. The CDR3 runs 14 residues. Per germline, CDR1 LNHNV and CDR2 YYDKDF (reference sequence). Resection was for synchronous oligometastatic disease or a late solitary brain metastasis recurrence. The method was immunoSEQ multiplex PCR; TCRdb's version includes in-frame clones alone and lacks a portion of them. Of roughly 1,100 clones detected, about 86% appear once; the ten largest clones hold roughly 15%. This TCR derives from a woman aged 50 to 65 with non-small cell lung cancer that had spread to the brain. The material sequenced was tumor tissue from a brain metastasis. The chain joins TRBV15 to TRBJ1-5; the D gene is possibly TRBD1 (5 bases). The CDR3 DNA reads as TGTGCCACCAGCAGAGATGGGGCGAGTCAGCCCCAGCATTTT. Protein: CATSRDGASQPQHF.